These 15 T cell receptor beta chains were all obtained from the same sample, sequenced in a study of OX40 agonist ivuxolimab in advanced cancers. Profiled with immunoSEQ multiplex PCR; TCRdb holds only in-frame clones, not every one. The sample lists over 85,000 clones, 86% occurring once. This specimen was CD4+ or CD8+ T cells sorted from blood, taken in a trial of the OX40 agonist ivuxolimab. The receptors were gathered from an adult with an advanced solid tumor such as melanoma, head and neck, liver or kidney cancer.

Comments on this clone: One junction end does not reproduce the germline sequence, and a read error may be involved. This chain uses TRBV7-7 with TRBJ2-5, with D perhaps matching TRBD1 (5 bases). This CDR3 contains 15 residues. Germline CDR1 and CDR2: SSHAT and FNYEAQ (reference sequence). The CDR3 loop reads CASSLGVYNQETQYF. The CDR3 nucleotides read TGTGCTAGCAGCTTAGGGGTATATAATCAAGAGACCCAGTACTTC.

The chain is built from TRBV4-2 and TRBJ2-1, with 11 bases identical to TRBD2. V lost 0 bases to trimming and J lost 0 bases; unmatched junction nucleotides: 13. The CDR3 length is 21 residues. Germline CDR1 reads LGHNA; CDR2 reads YNFKEQ. The CDR3 DNA reads as TGTGCCAGCAGCCAAGATCTAGCGGGGGGCTTCCTCCCTAGCTCCTACAATGAGCAGTTCTTC. Encoded protein: CASSQDLAGGFLPSSYNEQFF.

This rearrangement joins TRBV6-5 to TRBJ2-7, with D possibly matching TRBD2 (6 bases). V was pared by 6 bases and J by 3 bases, with 9 bases between. Germline V lookup: CDR1 MNHEY, CDR2 SVGAGI. The length of the CDR3 is 12 residues. The CDR3 protein is CASSSGLYEQYF. CDR3 nucleotides: TGTGCCAGCAGCTCGGGACTCTACGAGCAGTACTTC.

The chain links TRBV19 to TRBJ1-5, with 12 nucleotides matching TRBD1. This CDR3 has 15 amino acids. J was trimmed by 8 bases and V by 2 bases; bases with no gene match: 4. Germline V gives CDR1 LNHDA, CDR2 SQIVND (reference sequence). The CDR3 spells CASSIRGQGAKPQHF. CDR3 sequence (DNA): TGTGCCAGTAGTATAAGGGGACAGGGGGCCAAGCCCCAGCATTTT.

The CDR3, as DNA: TGTGCCAGCAGCCTGAGGACAGGAGTCGGGGCCAACGTCCTGACTTTC. Translation: CASSLRTGVGANVLTF. The chain carries TRBV5-8 and TRBJ2-6, with 7 bases that match TRBD1. J lost 4 bases, V lost 4 bases, and 8 bases had no gene match. There are 16 residues in the CDR3. Per the germline V gene, CDR1 is SGHTS and CDR2 is YDEGEE.

V and J are TRBV10-3 and TRBJ2-5; 8 bases line up with TRBD2. Looked up from germline, CDR1 is ENHRY and CDR2 is SYGVKD. The V and J ends lost 4 bases and 5 bases, in that order; junction bases with no gene match: 9. This CDR3 region has 15 residues. CDR3 coding DNA: TGTGCCATCAGTGTCAGTGCGGGAGGTGGGGAGACCCAGTACTTC. This encodes CAISVSAGGGETQYF.

This rearrangement joins TRBV30 to TRBJ1-2, with 9 positions matching TRBD1. Germline lookup yields CDR1 GTSNPN and CDR2 SVGIG (reference sequence). Trimming at V came to 0 bases and at J to 8 bases, leaving 7 bases not matched to a gene. The length of the CDR3 is 14 residues. This CDR3 is CAWSVPGTGKGYTF. Written as DNA, the CDR3 is TGTGCCTGGAGTGTACCCGGGACAGGGAAGGGCTACACCTTC.

The chain joins TRBV19 to TRBJ1-1; D call uncertain. V was cut by 2 bases and J by 1 base, with 5 bases left in between. CDR1 is LNHDA, CDR2 SQIVND, per germline (reference sequence). This CDR3 is built from 13 residues. Written as DNA, the CDR3 is TGTGCCAGTAGTATACCCCAGAACACTGAAGCTTTCTTT. Its translation: CASSIPQNTEAFF.

The rearrangement joins TRBV7-6 to TRBJ1-5, with D unclear. This CDR3 region has 12 residues. Germline-derived CDR1 and CDR2 are SGHVS and FNYEAQ. V dropped 5 bases and J dropped 9 bases, with 11 bases sitting between them. In DNA form, the CDR3 reads TGTGCCAGCAGCGTCGGTGTCTCGCCCCAGCATTTT. Protein product: CASSVGVSPQHF.

This chain uses TRBV5-1 with TRBJ2-5; no clear D gene. Germline V CDR1 and CDR2: SGHRS, YFSETQ. CDR3 size: 12 residues. Trimming took off 4 bases at V and 1 base at J, with 5 bases between the two ends. CDR3 DNA: TGCGCCAGCAGCGGCAGCCAAGAGACCCAGTACTTC. It translates to CASSGSQETQYF.

V usage is TRBV5-1 and J usage is TRBJ1-1, with D perhaps TRBD1 (6 bases). Germline V gene data show CDR1 as SGHRS and CDR2 as YFSETQ. The length of the CDR3 is 16 residues. The V gene lost 4 bases and the J gene lost 4 bases, with 20 bases spanning the gap. CDR3 loop: CASSPMALQGGTEAFF. The DNA for the CDR3 is TGCGCCAGCAGCCCGATGGCCCTACAGGGTGGCACTGAAGCTTTCTTT.

V usage is TRBV5-4 and J usage is TRBJ2-5; TRBD2 agrees at 10 bases. Trimming cost V 4 bases and J 4 bases; bases outside gene matches: 10. CDR3 length: 16 residues. Germline CDR1 SGHNT, CDR2 YYREEE (reference sequence). The CDR3 protein is CASSPTKRGGTETQYF. As DNA, the CDR3 is TGTGCCAGCAGCCCAACTAAGCGGGGGGGTACAGAGACCCAGTACTTC.

This chain joins TRBV20-1 and TRBJ1-2; D not resolved. The germline gives CDR1 DFQATT, CDR2 SNEGSKA (reference sequence). The CDR3 is 11 residues long. V was trimmed by 7 bases and J by 7 bases, leaving 13 bases between them. The CDR3 nucleotides read TGCAGTGGTCGGTGGGGAGGTGGCTACACCTTC. It translates to CSGRWGGGYTF.

This clone was seen only once. The chain joins TRBV29-1 to TRBJ2-2; 8 bases agree with TRBD1. The CDR3 has 12 amino acids. The V segment lost 6 bases and the J segment 5 bases; nucleotides outside the gene matches: 2. The germline V gene encodes CDR1 SQVTM and CDR2 ANQGSEA. This CDR3 reads CSVGQGTGELFF. CDR3 DNA: TGCAGCGTAGGACAGGGAACCGGGGAGCTGTTTTTT.

This clone came up a few times. The genes are TRBV13 and TRBJ1-6; 7 nucleotides agree with TRBD1. Trimming cost V 3 bases and J 7 bases; bases outside gene matches: 6. CDR1 is PRHDT and CDR2 is FYEKMQ in the germline V gene (reference sequence). This CDR3 is built from 15 residues. CDR3 bases: TGTGCCAGCAGCTTGGTGTCAGGGGGGAATTCACCCCTCCACTTT. As protein: CASSLVSGGNSPLHF.